This TCR beta chain was documented in a study of graft-versus-host responses after intestinal transplantation. V lost 3 bases, J lost 0 bases, and 17 bases lay in between. CDR3 size: 18 residues. Germline CDR1 is WNHNN and CDR2 is SYGVQD (reference sequence). Notes on the study in general: Among recipient marrow samples, GvH clones were found; some appeared first in ileum or blood.

A word on this clone: What it binds is unknown.

TCRdb's copy holds only in-frame clones and misses some; the assay was immunoSEQ multiplex PCR. The table lists some 92,000 clones, roughly 92% of them singletons, with about 0.28% in the top ten. This clonotype originated in a human donor who received an intestinal transplant. The chain uses TRBV10-1 and TRBJ1-4, with D uncertain. Sequencing was performed on unstimulated CD4+ T cells sorted from spleen or lymph node cells, taken before intestinal transplant. CDR3 residues: CASSDTPIGIATNEKLFF. CDR3 nucleotides: TGCGCCAGCAGTGACACTCCGATTGGGATTGCAACTAATGAAAAACTGTTTTTT.